Below, 28 T cell receptor beta chains from the same sample are listed, as sequenced in a study of T cell repertoires and leukemia-associated antigens (dated by TCRdb to between 2017 and 2020). Library preparation used 5' RACE. The instrument was an Illumina MiSeq. TCRdb trimmed public reads at Q25 via fastp, called clones via MiXCR and kept in-frame beta chains. Rows merge per CDR3 protein into single entries with the most common DNA and genes. Recorded for this sample are 7,500 to 10,000 distinct CDR3 sequences; approximately 40% of them occurred a single time. The top ten constitute around 58% of the sample. For these receptors, no antigen is known. Sequenced sample: CD3+ T cells sorted from blood and cultured. These receptors were obtained from a female donor in good health.

This clonotype was seen a handful of times. This rearrangement joins TRBV12-3 or TRBV12-4 to TRBJ2-3, with D possibly matching TRBD1 (6 bases). V was pared by 5 bases and J by 2 bases, with 11 bases between. The CDR3 has 14 residues. CDR3 residues: CASSTGHTTDTQYF. In DNA, the CDR3 is TGTGCCAGCAGTACGGGACATACCACAGATACGCAGTATTTT.

V gene TRBV27 combines with J gene TRBJ2-3, with D unclear. This CDR3 contains 16 residues. Germline V gene sequence: CDR1 MNHEY, CDR2 SMNVEV (reference sequence). Trimming left V 4 bases short and J 2 bases short, with 16 bases between. CDR3 residues: CASSSQNRHITDTQYF. In DNA form, the CDR3 reads TGTGCCAGCAGTTCCCAAAATCGACACATCACAGATACGCAGTATTTT.

Remarks on this clonotype: Relative to the germline gene, one junction end is altered; a read error may explain this. This rearrangement joins TRBV29-1 to TRBJ2-2, with a possible D match to TRBD2 (5 bases). Germline-derived CDR1 and CDR2 are SQVTM and ANQGSEA. CDR3 length: 13 amino acids. Written as DNA, the CDR3 is TGCAGCGATGTATGTGGCGGCTCCGGGGAGCTGCTTTTT. Its translation is CSDVCGGSGELLF.

As to this clonotype: It is likely a read error, because the conserved phenylalanine at the end of the CDR3 is missing. The V and J genes are TRBV4-1 and TRBJ2-4, with D maybe TRBD1 (6 bases). The V gene's germline CDR1 is MGHRA and CDR2 YSYEKL. The CDR3 sequence is 15 residues long. The CDR3 region is CAGSQKTGWRNIQYL. The CDR3 coding sequence is TGCGCCGGCAGCCAAAAGACAGGTTGGAGAAACATTCAGTACTTA.

The chain carries TRBV7-8 and TRBJ1-6, with 9 positions matching TRBD1. V gave up 7 bases and J gave up 7 bases; unmatched junction bases: 5. Per germline, CDR1 SGHVS and CDR2 FQNEAQ. The CDR3 covers 14 residues. This CDR3 reads CASNRDRVNSPLHF. The DNA for the CDR3 is TGTGCCAGCAACCGGGACAGGGTCAATTCACCCCTCCACTTT. Full variable domain (rest looked up from reference TRBV7-8 and TRBJ1-6): GAGVSQSPRYKVAKRGQDVALRCDPISGHVSLFWYQQALGQGPEFLTYFQNEAQLDKSGLPSDRFFAERPEGSVSTLKIQRTQQEDSAVYLCASNRDRVNSPLHFGNGTRLTVT.

This clonotype was observed a few times. The chain uses TRBV10-2 and TRBJ2-7, with TRBD2 identical over 8 bases. The CDR3 contains 19 residues. J gave up 6 bases and V 4 bases, and 23 bases lay outside the gene matches. Per the germline V gene, CDR1 is WSHSY and CDR2 is SAAADI. The CDR3 nucleotides are TGCGCCAGCAGTGCCAGCAGCTTAGCGGAGCGGGAGTATCCACTCGAGCAGTACTTC. This encodes CASSASSLAEREYPLEQYF.

This clonotype is termed medium-sized. The rearrangement joins TRBV27 to TRBJ2-3; TRBD1 agrees at 8 bases. This CDR3 spans 16 amino acids. The ends lost 5 bases at V and 6 bases at J; junction bases unmatched: 13. Germline assignment: CDR1 MNHEY and CDR2 SMNVEV (reference sequence). CDR3 in DNA: TGTGCCAGCAGTCCCGGCCGCGACAGGGGTGACGATACGCAGTATTTT. Translation gives CASSPGRDRGDDTQYF.

This clonotype was counted at least ten times. V gene TRBV4-3 combines with J gene TRBJ1-5; 7 bases match TRBD1. The CDR3 is 15 amino acids. From germline, CDR1 is LGHNA and CDR2 YSLEER. With V trimmed by 1 base and J by 4 bases, 4 bases remained unmatched. This CDR3 is CASSQGTGGNQPQHF. CDR3 coding DNA: TGCGCCAGCAGCCAAGGGACAGGAGGGAATCAGCCCCAGCATTTT.

This clonotype was detected many times. The V and J genes are TRBV7-9 and TRBJ1-2; possibly TRBD1 for D (6 bases). Trimming removed 5 bases from V and 2 bases from J, with 6 bases in between. Germline loops: CDR1 SEHNR, CDR2 FQNEAQ (reference sequence). This CDR3 has 12 residues. CDR3 DNA sequence: TGTGCCAGCAGCACAGGGAACTATGGCTACACCTTC. Translating gives CASSTGNYGYTF.

This clonotype was recorded at least ten times. The chain carries TRBV18 and TRBJ2-3; TRBD2 agrees at 14 bases. The CDR3 loop spans 17 amino acids. The J segment lost 4 bases and the V segment lost 3 bases, leaving 6 bases of the junction unmatched. Germline CDR1 is KGHSH and CDR2 is LQKENI. DNA of the CDR3: TGTGCCAGCTCACCCTCCGGGACTAGCGGGAGCGCAGATACGCAGTATTTT. Translated, it gives CASSPSGTSGSADTQYF.

The chain employs TRBV20-1 and TRBJ2-1; weak D call: TRBD2 (5 bases). In germline, CDR1 is DFQATT, CDR2 SNEGSKA (reference sequence). This CDR3 comprises 15 residues. The ends were cut back, 1 base at V and 6 bases at J, with 16 bases in the middle. CDR3 amino acids: CSARGFAAGLNEQFF. As DNA, the CDR3 is TGCAGTGCTAGAGGGTTCGCCGCGGGTCTCAATGAGCAGTTCTTC.

Here the CDR3 DNA reads TGCGCCGGCAACCAAAGAGGTTTAGTCAGGGATACGCAGTATTTT. Encoded protein: CAGNQRGLVRDTQYF. The V call is TRBV4-1, the J call TRBJ2-3; D is uncertain. The germline V and J ends were trimmed by 11 bases and 6 bases, with 24 bases remaining between them. CDR1 MGHRA and CDR2 YSYEKL come from the germline V gene. This CDR3 spans 15 amino acids.

The V gene is TRBV20-1, the J gene TRBJ1-2; D unresolved. V shed 2 bases and J shed 5 bases, with 18 bases lying between them. Germline lookup yields CDR1 DFQATT and CDR2 SNEGSKA (reference sequence). This CDR3 is 15 amino acids long. The CDR3 sequence is CSARPSGRALYGYTF. CDR3 in DNA: TGCAGTGCTAGACCTTCCGGACGGGCCCTTTATGGCTACACCTTC.

This clonotype was observed at least ten times. The chain combines TRBV5-1 with TRBJ2-2; 14 bases map to TRBD2. V lost 4 bases to trimming and J lost 3 bases; unmatched junction nucleotides: 11. The CDR3 totals 19 residues. The germline V gene encodes CDR1 SGHRS and CDR2 YFSETQ. In DNA, the CDR3 is TGCGCCAGCAGCCAAATCGAGACTAGCGGGAGGGCCTACACCGGGGAGCTGTTTTTT. Its translation is CASSQIETSGRAYTGELFF.

The rearrangement uses TRBV4-3 and TRBJ2-7, with D uncertain. Trimming removed 5 bases from V and 7 bases from J, with 18 bases in between. This CDR3 has 14 residues. Per the germline V gene, CDR1 is LGHNA and CDR2 is YSLEER. The CDR3 DNA reads TGCGCCAGCAGCATAGATGGGTCATCTGGAGAGCAGTACTTC. As protein: CASSIDGSSGEQYF.

A few counts support this clonotype. The V call is TRBV3-1, the J call TRBJ2-1, with D perhaps matching TRBD1 or TRBD2 (6 bases each). Trimming took off 2 bases at V and 5 bases at J, with 16 bases between the two ends. CDR1 is LGHDT and CDR2 is YNNKEL in the germline V gene (reference sequence). The CDR3 length is 16 residues. CDR3 sequence: CASSQTGAGLNNEQFF. The CDR3 DNA reads as TGTGCCAGCAGCCAAACGGGGGCAGGGCTAAACAATGAGCAGTTCTTC.

With regard to this clonotype: The junction differs from germline at one of its ends, possibly a read error. The V call is TRBV7-6, the J call TRBJ1-1; 10 nucleotides line up with TRBD1. The CDR3 contains 15 residues. The V gene's germline CDR1 is SGHVS and CDR2 FNYEAQ. The CDR3 DNA reads TGTGCCGGCAGCCCCGGACAGGGGGGAAACACTGAAGCTTTCTTC. It is translated as CAGSPGQGGNTEAFF.

The chain carries TRBV20-1 and TRBJ1-1; D unclear. V dropped 4 bases and J dropped 2 bases, with 17 bases sitting between them. In germline, CDR1 is DFQATT, CDR2 SNEGSKA (reference sequence). This CDR3 has 15 amino acids. The CDR3 nucleotides read TGCAGTGCTAAGTCCCTCCAAGTCTCAAACACTGAAGCTTTCTTT. This translates into CSAKSLQVSNTEAFF.

This clonotype qualifies as medium-sized. This rearrangement joins TRBV7-9 to TRBJ2-1; 9 positions agree with TRBD1. The CDR3 is 14 residues long. Germline CDR1 and CDR2: SEHNR and FQNEAQ (reference sequence). Trimming removed 5 bases from V and 4 bases from J; junction bases left unmatched: 3. The chain's CDR3 is CASSGTGFYNEQFF. The CDR3 DNA is TGTGCCAGCAGCGGGACAGGGTTTTACAATGAGCAGTTCTTC.

Turning to this clonotype: At one end, the junction sequence differs from germline, possibly due to a read error. This rearrangement joins TRBV12-3 or TRBV12-4 to TRBJ2-2; D is unclear. The CDR3 runs to 14 residues. CDR3 sequence reads: CAGSYRVGTGELFF. CDR3 bases: TGTGCCGGCAGTTATAGGGTCGGCACCGGGGAGCTGTTTTTT.

The J gene is TRBJ2-2, the V gene TRBV9, with D maybe TRBD2 (6 bases). Trimming stripped 2 bases from V and 5 bases from J, with 13 bases between. The CDR3 is 15 amino acids. The germline gives CDR1 SGDLS, CDR2 YYNGEE. CDR3 sequence (DNA): TGTGCCAGCAGCGTTGTCGGGAGAGGGACCGGGGAGCTGTTTTTT. This sequence encodes CASSVVGRGTGELFF.

The chain employs TRBV2 and TRBJ2-1, with TRBD2 matching over 8 bases. CDR1 is SNHLY and CDR2 is FYNNEI in the germline V gene. The CDR3 contains 15 residues. V was pared by 2 bases and J by 5 bases, with 5 bases of the junction left unmatched. The CDR3 loop reads CASSERRGRNNEQFF. The DNA for the CDR3 is TGTGCCAGCAGTGAACGGCGCGGGAGGAACAATGAGCAGTTCTTC.

Comments on this clonotype: No conserved phenylalanine or tryptophan ends this CDR3, so it is likely a read error. The V gene is TRBV5-1, the J gene TRBJ2-2; D might be TRBD2 (6 bases). The CDR3 length is 18 residues. The germline CDR1 and CDR2 sequences are SGHRS and YFSETQ. V lost 2 bases and J lost 3, with 20 bases in between. The CDR3 DNA is TGCGCCAGCAGCTTTGGGGACTCAACAATTAAGGACACCGGGGAGCTGTTTTCT. It is translated as CASSFGDSTIKDTGELFS.

Only a few counts were recorded for this clonotype. V usage is TRBV15 and J usage is TRBJ2-2, with D possibly being TRBD1 or TRBD2 (6 bases each). V was pared by 3 bases and J by 9 bases, with 14 bases between. Germline V CDR1 and CDR2: LNHNV, YYDKDF (reference sequence). CDR3 length: 14 residues. The CDR3: CATSSRRGARELFF. CDR3 nucleotides: TGTGCCACCAGCAGCAGGAGGGGGGCGCGGGAGCTGTTTTTT.

This clonotype was found once. V usage is TRBV7-4 and J usage is TRBJ2-5; D unresolved. Trimming took off 3 bases at V and 4 bases at J, with 12 bases between the two ends. Germline CDR1 is SGHVT and CDR2 is SQSDAQ. The length of the CDR3 is 14 residues. The CDR3, as DNA: TGTGCCAGCAGCTTCGTGGAGTCCCCAGAGACCCAGTACTTC. Amino acid sequence: CASSFVESPETQYF.

The chain combines TRBV10-3 with TRBJ2-3, with no clear D. The CDR3 has 13 amino acids. Germline loops: CDR1 ENHRY, CDR2 SYGVKD. V was trimmed by 11 bases and J by 2 bases, leaving 14 bases between them. The CDR3 region has the DNA TGTGCCCACCGTAGGGCCGACACAGATACGCAGTATTTT. It yields the protein CAHRRADTDTQYF.

In its sample, this clonotype ranks as medium-sized. This chain links TRBV12-3 or TRBV12-4 with TRBJ1-1; a weak D match, TRBD1 (5 bases). The CDR3 extends over 14 amino acids. Trimming left V 3 bases short and J 1 base short, with 9 bases between. The CDR3: CASSFHGANTEAFF. As DNA, the CDR3 is TGTGCCAGCAGTTTTCATGGGGCGAACACTGAAGCTTTCTTT.

This chain uses TRBV28 with TRBJ2-5, with TRBD1 identical over 11 bases. From germline, CDR1 is MDHEN and CDR2 SYDVKM. The CDR3 contains 16 residues. Germline trimming cut 4 bases from V and 1 base from J; bases unmatched to any gene: 5. The CDR3 here is CASSSPDRGLQETQYF. CDR3 nucleotide sequence: TGTGCCAGCAGTTCCCCGGACAGGGGGCTCCAAGAGACCCAGTACTTC.